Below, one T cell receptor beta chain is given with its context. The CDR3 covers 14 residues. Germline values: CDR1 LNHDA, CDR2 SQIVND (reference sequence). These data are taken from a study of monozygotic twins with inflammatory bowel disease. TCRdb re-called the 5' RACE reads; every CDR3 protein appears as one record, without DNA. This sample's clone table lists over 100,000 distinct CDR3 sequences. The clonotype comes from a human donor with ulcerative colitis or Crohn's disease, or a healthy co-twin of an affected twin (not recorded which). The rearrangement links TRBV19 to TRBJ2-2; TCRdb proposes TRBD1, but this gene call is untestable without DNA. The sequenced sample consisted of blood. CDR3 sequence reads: CASSMPRNTGELFF.